Below, 3 T cell receptor beta chains from the same sample are listed, as sequenced in a study of T cell repertoires in cytomegalovirus infection. Via MiXCR, TCRdb re-called the reads, giving one row per CDR3 protein. Found here are more than 400,000 distinct CDR3 sequences, 26% of them singletons; the top ten hold about 12%. Sample: PBMCs. All receptors derive from a human donor in good health (CMV status not recorded). Some clones in this sample may be carry-over from other donors' samples.

The chain links TRBV27 to TRBJ1-6; the D gene is possibly TRBD1 (5 bases). The CDR3 loop spans 16 amino acids. Germline V lookup: CDR1 MNHEY, CDR2 SMNVEV (reference sequence). The germline V and J ends were trimmed by 5 bases and 9 bases, with 20 bases remaining between them. DNA of the CDR3: TGTGCCAGCAGTGTCGGTGGTTGGGACCTAGGTTCACCCCTCCACTTT. Protein: CASSVGGWDLGSPLHF.

This clonotype was counted a few times. V gene TRBV7-8 combines with J gene TRBJ2-2; no reliable D call. Germline assignment: CDR1 SGHVS and CDR2 FQNEAQ. The V gene lost 1 base and the J gene lost 5 bases, with 14 bases spanning the gap. This CDR3 has 16 residues. CDR3 loop: CASSLVGVSGTGELFF. DNA of the CDR3: TGTGCCAGCAGCTTAGTCGGAGTGAGTGGGACCGGGGAGCTGTTTTTT.

This chain joins TRBV11-2 and TRBJ1-1, with D possibly matching TRBD1 (6 bases). Germline CDR1 reads SGHAT; CDR2 reads FQNNGV. V shed 4 bases and J shed 0 bases, with 12 bases lying between them. This CDR3 contains 15 residues. The DNA of the CDR3 is TGTGCCAGCAGCTACCGGGGACAACTGAACACTGAAGCTTTCTTT. It translates to CASSYRGQLNTEAFF.